This T cell receptor beta chain appears in the sequencing data of a study of T cells in Graves' hyperthyroidism and ophthalmopathy (dated by TCRdb to about 2019). For the study in its entirety: Peripheral blood was sampled at the time of initial diagnosis, prior to any treatment. An independent validation cohort of fewer than 20 hyperthyroidism patients and approximately 15 patients who later progressed to ophthalmopathy tested prospective prediction of ophthalmopathy. The approximately 95 discovery patients were divided at random into training and test sets in a 7:3 ratio. Thyroid tissue and blood T-cell repertoires from more than 5 Graves' hyperthyroidism patients were also compared in the study. The paper describes TCR Vbeta CDR3 sequencing of 135 peripheral blood samples, made up of 43 ophthalmopathy patients, around 78 hyperthyroidism patients and 17 progressor patients. To identify TCR V-J signatures that set the groups apart, the researchers used a discovery cohort of 90 to 100 patients, made up of 40 to 45 with Graves' ophthalmopathy and 57 with stable Graves' hyperthyroidism. Once sampling was done, hyperthyroidism patients were given methimazole at a starting dose of 30 mg daily, whereas ophthalmopathy patients were given high-dose intravenous methylprednisolone.

From the cysteine up to the phenylalanine, the CDR3 has a length of 14 residues. Only CDR3 DNA remains: 42 bases, in frame from the first base. V is shortened by 3 bases, J by 8 bases, and the region joining them spans 14 bases. CDR1 SGHDT and CDR2 YYEEEE were looked up in the germline V gene. Stable Graves' hyperthyroidism was defined as no progression to ophthalmopathy during 18 months of follow-up. Hyperthyroidism patients were aged 18 to 65 years and newly diagnosed, with disease duration of less than 2 months. The study excluded patients with uncontrolled infections, other autoimmune diseases, pregnancy or lactation. Clinical symptoms, serum thyroxine and TRAb, thyroid ultrasound, and orbital computed tomography formed the basis for the diagnoses. Ficoll-Paque density gradient centrifugation was used to isolate PBMCs from 8 to 10 ml of fresh peripheral blood. Trizol reagent was used to extract total RNA, and RNA quality was then checked on an Agilent 2100 Bioanalyzer.

Amplification of TCR beta CDR3 regions was carried out from RNA transcripts. A first-round RT-PCR of the TCR CDR3 used the HTBI primer set with the Qiagen OneStep RT-PCR kit. Libraries were constructed in a second round of multiplex PCR, after which size selection and purification were performed. The libraries were sequenced on an Illumina HiSeq2000 using paired-end 100 bp reads. The original methods were these. SOAPnuke was used to process the raw data, throwing out any read that contained adapters or uncalled bases, had a mean Phred below 15, or lacked an exact constant-primer or identifier match. COPE v1.2.5 was used to merge the high-quality paired reads, and each unique nucleotide sequence was defined as a clonotype. Clonotypes were aligned to IMGT TRBV, TRBD and TRBJ reference segments using MiTCR v1.1. Only V-J combinations with frequency above 0.0001, covering 98% to 99.2% of repertoires, were analysed. The TCS score was defined as F50 (clonal expansion) divided by E x V (chaos), with BLOSUM62-based TCRdist calculated between CDR3 peptides within each V-J. Welch's t-statistics and random forest reduced 450 to 600 V-J features to roughly 13, which were used in a naive Bayes classifier (R e1071). The public reads were quality trimmed at Q25 with fastp and then assembled into clones with MiXCR by TCRdb, keeping productive beta chains. Each record represents a unique CDR3 protein, reported with the most common genes and DNA among its rows. The V and J calls were determined by TCRdb, not by the authors. In all, the sample holds a few hundred thousand distinct CDR3 sequences, and less than 20% of those were seen once. Approximately 7% of the sample belongs to the ten largest clones.

Study-wide findings and limitations: In validation, the model predicted progression to ophthalmopathy with 65% to 71% sensitivity and 72.22% specificity, a median of about six months before onset. Ophthalmopathy was separated from stable hyperthyroidism by a 13 V-J signature model, with around 88% sensitivity and about 81% specificity obtained in cross-validation and 80%/75% obtained in testing. Most expanded thyroid clonotypes (frequency above 0.001) were also detected in blood, a finding suggesting that blood repertoires may reflect thyroid immune responses. No statistical method was used to set the sample size in advance, and investigators knew the group allocation.

This clonotype was observed a handful of times. The antigen it recognizes is unknown. No much larger clonotype is one base removed from it; base qualities were not supplied. Source material: blood. The chain is encoded by TRBV5-6 joined to TRBJ2-2; a confident D gene designation cannot be given. The TCR sequence derives from a woman in her thirties with Graves' hyperthyroidism. This receptor has the CDR3 CASSSSFLAGELFF. Here is the DNA: TGTGCCAGCAGCTCGAGCTTTTTGGCTGGGGAGCTGTTTTTT. Outside the CDR3, residues come from the reference TRBV5-6 and TRBJ2-2 proteins, so the full variable domain is: DAGVTQSPTHLIKTRGQQVTLRCSPKSGHDTVSWYQQALGQGPQFIFQYYEEEERQRGNFPDRFSGHQFPNYSSELNVNALLLGDSALYLCASSSSFLAGELFFGEGSRLTVL.